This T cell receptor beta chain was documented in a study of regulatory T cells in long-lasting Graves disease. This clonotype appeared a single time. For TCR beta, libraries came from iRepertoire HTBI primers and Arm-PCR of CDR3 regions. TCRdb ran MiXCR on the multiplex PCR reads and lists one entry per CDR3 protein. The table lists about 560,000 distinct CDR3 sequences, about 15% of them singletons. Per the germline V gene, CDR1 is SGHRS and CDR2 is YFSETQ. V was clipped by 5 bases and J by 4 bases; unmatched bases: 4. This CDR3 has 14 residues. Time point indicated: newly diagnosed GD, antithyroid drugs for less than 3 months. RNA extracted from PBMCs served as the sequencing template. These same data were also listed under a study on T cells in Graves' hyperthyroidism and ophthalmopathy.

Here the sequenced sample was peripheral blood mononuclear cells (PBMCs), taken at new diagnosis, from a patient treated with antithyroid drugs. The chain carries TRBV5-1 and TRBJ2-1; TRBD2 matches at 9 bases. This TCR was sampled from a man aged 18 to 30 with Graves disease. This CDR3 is CASRRTSDYNEQFF. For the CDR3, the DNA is TGCGCCAGCAGACGGACTAGCGATTACAATGAGCAGTTCTTC. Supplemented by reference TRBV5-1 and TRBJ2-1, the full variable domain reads KAGVTQTPRYLIKTRGQQVTLSCSPISGHRSVSWYQQTPGQGLQFLFEYFSETQRNKGNFPGRFSGRQFSNSRSEMNVSTLELGDSALYLCASRRTSDYNEQFFGPGTRLTVL.